This T cell receptor (beta chain) came from a study of response to subunit inactivated influenza vaccine. V gave up 5 bases and J gave up 1 base; unmatched junction bases: 7. Germline V gene lookup returns CDR1 PRHDT and CDR2 FYEKMQ (reference sequence). This CDR3 spans 16 amino acids. TCRdb independently ran MiXCR on the RT-PCR reads; one entry per CDR3 protein. The table has fewer than 600,000 distinct CDR3 sequences, approximately 7.3% seen once. This clonotype was sampled from a man aged 45 to 75 who received an inactivated influenza vaccine. The source material was PBMCs from blood, sampled roughly 24 months after vaccination. The V call is TRBV13, the J call TRBJ2-7, with 11 nucleotides matching TRBD2. The DNA for the CDR3 is TGTGCCAGCAGCCCACCAACTAGCGGGGGTTCCTACGAGCAGTACTTC. Residues: CASSPPTSGGSYEQYF.